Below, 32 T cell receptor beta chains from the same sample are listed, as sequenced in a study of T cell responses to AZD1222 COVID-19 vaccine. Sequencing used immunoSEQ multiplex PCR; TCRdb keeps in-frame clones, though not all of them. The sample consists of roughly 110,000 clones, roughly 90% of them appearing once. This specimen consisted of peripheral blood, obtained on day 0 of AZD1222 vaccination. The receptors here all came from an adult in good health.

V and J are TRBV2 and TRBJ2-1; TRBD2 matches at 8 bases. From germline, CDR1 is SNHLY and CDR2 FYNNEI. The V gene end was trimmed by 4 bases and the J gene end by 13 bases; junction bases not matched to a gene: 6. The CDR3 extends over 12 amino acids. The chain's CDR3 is CASSGIGGEQFF. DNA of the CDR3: TGTGCCAGCAGTGGTATCGGGGGGGAACAGTTCTTC.

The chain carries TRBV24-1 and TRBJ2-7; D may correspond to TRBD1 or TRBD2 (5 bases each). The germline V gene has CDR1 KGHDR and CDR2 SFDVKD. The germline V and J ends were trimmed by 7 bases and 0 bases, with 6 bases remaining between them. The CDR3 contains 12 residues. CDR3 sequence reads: CATRGDSYEQYF. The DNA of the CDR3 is TGTGCCACCAGGGGGGACTCCTACGAGCAGTACTTC.

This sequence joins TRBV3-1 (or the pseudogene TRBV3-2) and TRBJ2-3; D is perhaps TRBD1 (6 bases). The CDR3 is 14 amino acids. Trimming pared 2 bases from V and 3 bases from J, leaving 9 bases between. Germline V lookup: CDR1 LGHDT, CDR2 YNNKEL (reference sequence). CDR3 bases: TGTGCCAGCAGCCAAAGGGGGACAACAGATACGCAGTATTTT. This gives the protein CASSQRGTTDTQYF.

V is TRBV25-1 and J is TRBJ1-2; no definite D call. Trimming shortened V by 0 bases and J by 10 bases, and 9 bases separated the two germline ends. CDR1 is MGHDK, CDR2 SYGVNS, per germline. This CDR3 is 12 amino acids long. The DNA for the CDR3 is TGTGCCAGCAGTGAATACGCTGGTCCCTACACCTTC. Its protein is CASSEYAGPYTF.

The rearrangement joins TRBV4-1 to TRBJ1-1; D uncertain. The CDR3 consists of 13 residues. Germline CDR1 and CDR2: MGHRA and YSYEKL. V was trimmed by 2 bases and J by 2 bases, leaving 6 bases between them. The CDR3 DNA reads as TGCGCCAGCAGCCAAAACATCAACACTGAAGCTTTCTTT. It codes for CASSQNINTEAFF.

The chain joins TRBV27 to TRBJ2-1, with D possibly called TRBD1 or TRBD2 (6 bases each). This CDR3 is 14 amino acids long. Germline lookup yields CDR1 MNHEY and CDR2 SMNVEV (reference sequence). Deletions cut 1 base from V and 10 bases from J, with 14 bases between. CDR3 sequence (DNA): TGTGCCAGCAGTTTATTTGGGGGGCGCGAGGAGCAGTTCTTC. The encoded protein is CASSLFGGREEQFF.

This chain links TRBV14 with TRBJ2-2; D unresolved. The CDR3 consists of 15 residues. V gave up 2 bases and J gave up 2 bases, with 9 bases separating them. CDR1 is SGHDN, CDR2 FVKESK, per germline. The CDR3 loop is CASSQIRYNTGELFF. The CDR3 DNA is TGTGCCAGCAGCCAAATTCGCTATAACACCGGGGAGCTGTTTTTT.

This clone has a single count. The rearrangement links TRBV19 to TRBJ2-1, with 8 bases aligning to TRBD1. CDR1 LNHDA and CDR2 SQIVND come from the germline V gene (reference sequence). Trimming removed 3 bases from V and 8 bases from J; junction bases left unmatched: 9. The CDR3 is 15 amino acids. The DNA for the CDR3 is TGTGCCAGTAGTATTAGGGACAGGAACTTTCATGAGCAGTTCTTC. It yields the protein CASSIRDRNFHEQFF.

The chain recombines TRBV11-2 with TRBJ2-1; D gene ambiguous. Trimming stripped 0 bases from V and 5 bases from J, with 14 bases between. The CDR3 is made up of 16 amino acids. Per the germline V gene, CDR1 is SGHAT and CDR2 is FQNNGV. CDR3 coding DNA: TGTGCCAGCAGCTTAGATGTACGACGGGTAGACAATGAGCAGTTCTTC. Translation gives CASSLDVRRVDNEQFF.

DNA for the CDR3: TGTGCCAGCAGTTACGGGGCAGGCAGCACTGAAGCTTTCTTT. Translated, it gives CASSYGAGSTEAFF. The chain carries TRBV6-5 and TRBJ1-1, with D possibly matching TRBD1 (5 bases). CDR3 length equals 14 residues. The V end was cut by 2 bases, the J end by 4 bases, with 11 bases between. Looked up from germline, CDR1 is MNHEY and CDR2 is SVGAGI.

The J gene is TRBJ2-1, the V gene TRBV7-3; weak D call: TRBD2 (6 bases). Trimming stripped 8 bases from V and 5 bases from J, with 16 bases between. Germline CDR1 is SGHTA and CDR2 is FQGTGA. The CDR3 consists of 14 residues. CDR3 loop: CASGDGSGNNEQFF. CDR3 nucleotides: TGTGCCAGCGGGGACGGGAGTGGAAACAATGAGCAGTTCTTC.

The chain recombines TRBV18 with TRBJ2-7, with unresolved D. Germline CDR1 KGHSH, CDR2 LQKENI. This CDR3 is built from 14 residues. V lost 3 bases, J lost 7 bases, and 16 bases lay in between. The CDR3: CASSPGDGSWEQYF. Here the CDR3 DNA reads TGTGCCAGCTCACCCGGTGACGGCTCGTGGGAGCAGTACTTC.

CDR3 bases: TGTGCCAGCAGACCTAGCGGAGGGAGGCAAGAGACCCAGTACTTC. It encodes CASRPSGGRQETQYF. This rearrangement joins TRBV28 to TRBJ2-5; 7 bases fit TRBD2. This CDR3 comprises 15 residues. The junction had 9 bases not matched to a gene; V was cut back by 6 bases and J by 2 bases. Germline CDR1 reads MDHEN; CDR2 reads SYDVKM.

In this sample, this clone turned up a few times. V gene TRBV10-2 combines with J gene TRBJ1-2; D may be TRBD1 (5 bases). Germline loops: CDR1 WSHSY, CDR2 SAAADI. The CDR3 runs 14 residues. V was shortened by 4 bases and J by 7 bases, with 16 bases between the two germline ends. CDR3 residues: CASSGRDLFSGYTF. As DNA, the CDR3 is TGCGCCAGCAGTGGACGGGACCTATTTTCTGGCTACACCTTC.

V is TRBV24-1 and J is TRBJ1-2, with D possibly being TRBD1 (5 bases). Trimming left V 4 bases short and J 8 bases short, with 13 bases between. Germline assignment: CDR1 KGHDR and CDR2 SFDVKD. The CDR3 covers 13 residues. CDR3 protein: CATSDGTDLGYTF. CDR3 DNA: TGTGCCACCAGTGACGGGACGGACTTAGGCTACACCTTC.

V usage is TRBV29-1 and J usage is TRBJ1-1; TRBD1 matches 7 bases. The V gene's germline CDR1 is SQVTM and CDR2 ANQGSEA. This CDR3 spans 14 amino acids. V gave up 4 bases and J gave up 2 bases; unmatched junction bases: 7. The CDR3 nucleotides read TGCAGCGTTGGAACGGGACAGTTCAACACTGAAGCTTTCTTT. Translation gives CSVGTGQFNTEAFF.

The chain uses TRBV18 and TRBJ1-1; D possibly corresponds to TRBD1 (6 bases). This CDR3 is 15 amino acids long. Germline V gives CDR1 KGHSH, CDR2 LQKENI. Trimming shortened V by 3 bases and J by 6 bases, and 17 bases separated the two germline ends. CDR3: CASSPTIQGAAEAFF. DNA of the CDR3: TGTGCCAGCTCACCGACCATACAGGGCGCGGCTGAAGCTTTCTTT.

The CDR3 sequence is CASSQPDRDRYNEQFF. Here the CDR3 DNA reads TGCGCCAGCAGCCAACCAGACAGGGATAGGTACAATGAGCAGTTCTTC. The chain recombines TRBV4-1 with TRBJ2-1; TRBD1 aligns across 7 bases. Trimming cost V 2 bases and J 4 bases; bases outside gene matches: 8. CDR1 is MGHRA, CDR2 YSYEKL, per germline. The CDR3 covers 16 residues.

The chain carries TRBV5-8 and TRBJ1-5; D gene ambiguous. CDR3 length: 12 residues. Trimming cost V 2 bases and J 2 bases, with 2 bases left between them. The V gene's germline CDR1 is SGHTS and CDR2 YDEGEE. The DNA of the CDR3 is TGTGCCAGCAGCTTTGGCAATCAGCCCCAGCATTTT. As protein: CASSFGNQPQHF.

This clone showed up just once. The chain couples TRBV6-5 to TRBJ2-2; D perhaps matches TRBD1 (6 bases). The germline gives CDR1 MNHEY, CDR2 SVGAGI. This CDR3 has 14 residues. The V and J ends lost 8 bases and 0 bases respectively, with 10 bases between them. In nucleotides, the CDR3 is TGTGCCAGCTACAGGGACACGAACACCGGGGAGCTGTTTTTT. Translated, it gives CASYRDTNTGELFF.

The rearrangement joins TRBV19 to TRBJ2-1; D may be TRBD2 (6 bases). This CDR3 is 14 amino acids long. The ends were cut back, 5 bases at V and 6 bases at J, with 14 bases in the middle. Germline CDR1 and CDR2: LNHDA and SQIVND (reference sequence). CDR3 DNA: TGTGCCAGTAGTTTCGGAACTAGCATCAATGAGCAGTTCTTC. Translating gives CASSFGTSINEQFF. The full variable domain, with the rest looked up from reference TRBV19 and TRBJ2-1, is DGGITQSPKYLFRKEGQNVTLSCEQNLNHDAMYWYRQDPGQGLRLIYYSQIVNDFQKGDIAEGYSVSREKKESFPLTVTSAQKNPTAFYLCASSFGTSINEQFFGPGTRLTVL.

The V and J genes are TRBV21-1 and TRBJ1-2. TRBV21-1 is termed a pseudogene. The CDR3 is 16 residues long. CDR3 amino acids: CASSPPRGRQFYGYTF. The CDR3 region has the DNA TGTGCCAGCAGCCCACCTCGGGGGCGACAGTTCTATGGCTACACCTTC.

The CDR3 coding sequence is TGTGCCACCAGTGATTGGGGATACGAGCAGTACTTC. It translates to CATSDWGYEQYF. The chain carries TRBV24-1 and TRBJ2-7; D not resolved. The CDR3 has 12 amino acids. Between the trimmed V and J ends, which lost 2 bases and 4 bases, there was a span of 5 bases. Germline assignment: CDR1 KGHDR and CDR2 SFDVKD.

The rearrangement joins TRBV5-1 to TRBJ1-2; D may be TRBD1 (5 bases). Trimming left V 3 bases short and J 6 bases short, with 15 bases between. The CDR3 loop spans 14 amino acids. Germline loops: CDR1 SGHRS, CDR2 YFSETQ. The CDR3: CASSWGVSSHGYTF. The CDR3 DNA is TGCGCCAGCAGCTGGGGGGTGAGCAGCCATGGCTACACCTTC. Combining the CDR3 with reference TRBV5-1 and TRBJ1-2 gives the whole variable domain KAGVTQTPRYLIKTRGQQVTLSCSPISGHRSVSWYQQTPGQGLQFLFEYFSETQRNKGNFPGRFSGRQFSNSRSEMNVSTLELGDSALYLCASSWGVSSHGYTFGSGTRLTVV.

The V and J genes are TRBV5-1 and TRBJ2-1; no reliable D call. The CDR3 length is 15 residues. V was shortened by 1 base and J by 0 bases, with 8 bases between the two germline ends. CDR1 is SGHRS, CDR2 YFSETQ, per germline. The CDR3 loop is CASSLRSSSYNEQFF. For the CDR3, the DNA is TGCGCCAGCAGCTTGCGGTCCAGCTCCTACAATGAGCAGTTCTTC.

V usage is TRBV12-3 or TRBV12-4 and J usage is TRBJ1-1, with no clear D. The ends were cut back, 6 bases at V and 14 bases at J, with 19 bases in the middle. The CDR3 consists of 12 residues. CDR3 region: CASSAGSGGSFF. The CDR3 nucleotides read TGTGCCAGCAGCGCCGGGAGTGGAGGAAGCTTCTTT.

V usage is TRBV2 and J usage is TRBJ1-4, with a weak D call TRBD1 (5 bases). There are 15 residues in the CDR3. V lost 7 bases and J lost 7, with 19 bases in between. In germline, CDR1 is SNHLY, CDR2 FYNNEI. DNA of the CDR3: TGTGCCAGCATTCTATCCGGGGGGTCAGGTGAAAAACTGTTTTTT. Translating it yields CASILSGGSGEKLFF.

The CDR3 coding sequence is TGTGCCAGCAGCCAAGTCCGTACCGGGGAGCTGTTTTTT. This encodes CASSQVRTGELFF. This chain links TRBV3-1 (or the pseudogene TRBV3-2) with TRBJ2-2; D uncertain. CDR1 and CDR2 from the germline V gene are LGHDT and YNNKEL (reference sequence). The CDR3 has 13 residues. Deletions cut 1 base from V and 5 bases from J, with 5 bases between.

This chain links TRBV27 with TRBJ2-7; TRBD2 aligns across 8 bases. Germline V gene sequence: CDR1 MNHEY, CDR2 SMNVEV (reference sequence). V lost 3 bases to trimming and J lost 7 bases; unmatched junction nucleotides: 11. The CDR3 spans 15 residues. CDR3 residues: CASSFSGTASREQYF. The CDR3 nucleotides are TGTGCCAGCAGTTTTAGCGGGACCGCTTCGCGGGAGCAGTACTTC.

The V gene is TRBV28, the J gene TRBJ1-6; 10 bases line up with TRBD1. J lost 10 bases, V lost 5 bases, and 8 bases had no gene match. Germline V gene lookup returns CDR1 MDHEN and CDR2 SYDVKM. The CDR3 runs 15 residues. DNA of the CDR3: TGTGCCAGCAGTCTTTCCGACAGGGGGCAATCACCCCTCCACTTT. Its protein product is CASSLSDRGQSPLHF.

The CDR3 loop reads CASSLARYSYEQYF. CDR3 DNA sequence: TGTGCCAGCAGCCTCGCTCGCTACTCCTACGAGCAGTACTTC. This sequence joins TRBV7-6 and TRBJ2-7; D gene uncertain. V was shortened by 5 bases and J by 0 bases, with 11 bases between the two germline ends. This CDR3 comprises 14 residues. CDR1 and CDR2 (germline): SGHVS, FNYEAQ.

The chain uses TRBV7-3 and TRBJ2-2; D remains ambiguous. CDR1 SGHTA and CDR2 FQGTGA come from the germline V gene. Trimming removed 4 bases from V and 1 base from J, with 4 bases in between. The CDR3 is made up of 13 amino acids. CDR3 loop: CASSYLNTGELFF. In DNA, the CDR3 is TGTGCCAGCAGCTACTTGAACACCGGGGAGCTGTTTTTT.